The T cell receptor (beta chain) under discussion was sequenced for a study of human T cells and chemical hapten exposure. This clonotype was counted many times. TCRdb reprocessed the RACE reads via MiXCR and lists one record per CDR3 protein. The sample records 43,000 or so distinct CDR3 sequences, about 4.5% being singletons. With 2 bases clipped from V and 11 bases from J, the junction kept 8 bases outside the gene matches. The CDR3 is 15 residues long. Time point noted: healthy volunteer bleed at 2 weeks. From whole blood left unfractionated, total RNA was extracted. The sequenced sample consisted of whole blood. This receptor was taken from a female donor in good health. Some clones in this sample may be carry-over from other donors' samples. The chain uses TRBV12-3 or TRBV12-4 and TRBJ2-3, with 12 bases aligning to TRBD2. The CDR3, as DNA: TGTGCCAGCAGTTTACTAGCGGGGGGGCCAAGTTTGCAGTATTTT. Its translation: CASSLLAGGPSLQYF.